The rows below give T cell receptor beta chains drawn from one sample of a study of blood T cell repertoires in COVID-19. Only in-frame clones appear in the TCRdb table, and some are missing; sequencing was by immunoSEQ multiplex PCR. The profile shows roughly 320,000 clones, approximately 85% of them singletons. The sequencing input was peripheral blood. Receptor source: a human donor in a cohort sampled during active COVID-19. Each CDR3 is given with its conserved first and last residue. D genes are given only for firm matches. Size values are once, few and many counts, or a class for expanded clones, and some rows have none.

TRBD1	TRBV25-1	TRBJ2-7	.	CASSVDRGYYEQYF	TGTGCCAGCAGTGTGGACAGGGGATACTACGAGCAGTACTTC
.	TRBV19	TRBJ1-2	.	CASSDPRYGYTF	TGTGCCAGTAGTGACCCCAGGTATGGCTACACCTTC
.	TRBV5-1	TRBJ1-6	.	CASSQGTSNSPLHF	TGCGCCAGCAGCCAGGGGACGTCTAATTCACCCCTCCACTTT
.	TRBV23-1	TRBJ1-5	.	CASSTSGQPQHF	TGCGCCAGCAGCACTTCGGGTCAGCCCCAGCATTTT
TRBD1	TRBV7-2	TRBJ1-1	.	CASSPRQGGYTEAFF	TGTGCCAGCAGCCCCCGACAGGGTGGTTACACTGAAGCTTTCTTT
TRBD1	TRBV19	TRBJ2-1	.	CASSWDRMNEQFF	TGTGCCAGTAGTTGGGACAGGATGAACGAGCAGTTCTTC
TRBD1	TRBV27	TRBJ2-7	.	CASSWSDRVEYEQYF	TGTGCCAGCAGTTGGTCCGACAGGGTAGAATACGAGCAGTACTTC
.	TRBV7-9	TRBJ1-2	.	CASSPPGRPGGYTF	TGTGCCAGCAGCCCACCAGGGCGTCCTGGTGGCTACACCTTC
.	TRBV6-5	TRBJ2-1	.	CASNPGGEQFF	TGTGCCAGCAACCCGGGTGGTGAGCAGTTCTTC
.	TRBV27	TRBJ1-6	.	CASSLSSRRSSYNSPLHF	TGTGCCAGCAGTTTATCAAGCCGAAGGAGCTCCTATAATTCACCCCTCCACTTT
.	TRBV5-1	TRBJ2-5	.	CASSFGSGAVFETQYF	TGCGCCAGCAGCTTTGGGTCAGGGGCGGTTTTCGAGACCCAGTACTTC
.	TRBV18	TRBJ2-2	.	CASSPPGAGELFF	TGTGCCAGCTCACCACCAGGGGCCGGGGAGCTGTTTTTT
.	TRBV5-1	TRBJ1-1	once	CASSKGDTENTEAFF	TGCGCCAGCAGCAAAGGGGACACAGAGAACACTGAAGCTTTCTTT
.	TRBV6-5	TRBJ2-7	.	CASSYTHRGGYEQYF	TGTGCCAGCAGTTACACACACAGGGGGGGCTACGAGCAGTACTTC
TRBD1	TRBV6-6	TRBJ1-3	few	CASSPRTGSGNTIYF	TGTGCCAGCAGCCCAAGGACAGGGTCTGGAAACACCATATATTTT
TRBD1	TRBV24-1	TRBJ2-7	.	CATSDWGPGTGEEQYF	TGTGCCACCAGTGATTGGGGTCCCGGGACAGGGGAGGAGCAGTACTTC
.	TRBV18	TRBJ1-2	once	CASSPEAGANYGYTF	TGTGCCAGCTCACCTGAAGCAGGCGCTAACTATGGCTACACCTTC
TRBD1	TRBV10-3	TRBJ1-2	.	CAISERTGGGYGYTF	TGTGCCATCAGTGAGAGGACAGGGGGCGGCTATGGCTACACCTTC
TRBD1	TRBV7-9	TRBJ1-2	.	CASNHFTGDGQGYGYTF	TGTGCCAGCAACCATTTTACGGGTGACGGACAGGGCTATGGCTACACCTTC
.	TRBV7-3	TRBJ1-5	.	CASSSGYTSGQPQHF	TGTGCCAGCAGCTCGGGTTACACCTCGGGTCAGCCCCAGCATTTT
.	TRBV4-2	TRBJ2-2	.	CASSQDYRGAGAPRGTGELFF	TGTGCCAGCAGCCAAGATTATCGGGGGGCGGGAGCTCCTAGGGGGACCGGGGAGCTGTTTTTT